These T cell receptor beta chains were read from a single sample in a study of shared clonotypes between healthy human individuals. Generated by immunoSEQ multiplex PCR, the TCRdb table keeps only in-frame clones and is missing some. Of around 2,100,000 clones listed, approximately 95% are singletons. Sample: naive CD8+ T cells sorted from blood. These receptor sequences come from a man younger than 30 in good health. Both conserved end residues are part of each CDR3. Where a row states a size, it is once, few, many or the class of an expanded clone; other rows omit it.

-	TRBJ2-2	TRBV7-8	CASSSRGYSGELFF
few	TRBJ1-5	TRBV19	CASSIDRYDSNQPQHF
few	TRBJ1-4	TRBV4-2	CASSQESELEELFF
-	TRBJ2-7	TRBV11-2	CASRFSGVPYEQYF
-	TRBJ2-7	TRBV10-2	CASRGAGQGKSGYEQYF
-	TRBJ2-1	TRBV29-1	CSVELYNEQFF
-	TRBJ1-3	TRBV28	CATEDGRSGNTIYF
-	TRBJ2-7	TRBV2	CASRAGGPYEQYF
-	TRBJ2-5	TRBV28	CATEEDTETQYF
-	TRBJ1-2	TRBV30	CAWSDGQGAYYGYTF
-	TRBJ2-5	TRBV4-3	CASSQDLLAGVSETQYF
-	TRBJ2-7	TRBV6-1	CASSEEPGGPLEQYF
-	TRBJ2-1	TRBV19	CASSIAGAYEQFF
-	TRBJ2-7	TRBV30	CAWSSPGGGGEQYF
once	-	TRBV4-3	CASSAGQGPSYEQYF
-	TRBJ2-7	TRBV25-1	CASSDGTGYEQYF
-	TRBJ2-7	TRBV27	CASSLPTGGEQYF
-	TRBJ2-2	TRBV28	CASSFQTGEAGELFF
-	TRBJ1-5	TRBV7-9	CASSLGHQPQHF
-	TRBJ1-5	TRBV27	CASSSGNGNQPQHF
-	TRBJ2-7	TRBV6-5	CASSYKRELYEQYF
-	TRBJ1-1	TRBV16	CASKPSNTEAFF
-	TRBJ2-1	TRBV5-6	CARRGRGPRREQFF
-	TRBJ2-1	TRBV28	CASSAAYNEQFF
-	TRBJ1-5	TRBV28	CASSFQGGGNNQPQHF
-	TRBJ1-2	TRBV27	CATKRGWGDYGYTF
few	TRBJ1-2	TRBV13	CASSFDRGRYGYTF
-	TRBJ1-6	TRBV27	CASSLSKGTGNSPLHF
-	TRBJ2-1	TRBV13	CASSLGDRALKGEQFF
-	TRBJ1-5	TRBV10-3	CAILHNQPQHF
-	TRBJ1-6	TRBV5-5	CASSPTPGGKSSYNSPLHF
-	TRBJ2-1	TRBV7-6	CASSFRYNEQFF
-	TRBJ2-7	TRBV5-1	CASSLDSSPYEQYF